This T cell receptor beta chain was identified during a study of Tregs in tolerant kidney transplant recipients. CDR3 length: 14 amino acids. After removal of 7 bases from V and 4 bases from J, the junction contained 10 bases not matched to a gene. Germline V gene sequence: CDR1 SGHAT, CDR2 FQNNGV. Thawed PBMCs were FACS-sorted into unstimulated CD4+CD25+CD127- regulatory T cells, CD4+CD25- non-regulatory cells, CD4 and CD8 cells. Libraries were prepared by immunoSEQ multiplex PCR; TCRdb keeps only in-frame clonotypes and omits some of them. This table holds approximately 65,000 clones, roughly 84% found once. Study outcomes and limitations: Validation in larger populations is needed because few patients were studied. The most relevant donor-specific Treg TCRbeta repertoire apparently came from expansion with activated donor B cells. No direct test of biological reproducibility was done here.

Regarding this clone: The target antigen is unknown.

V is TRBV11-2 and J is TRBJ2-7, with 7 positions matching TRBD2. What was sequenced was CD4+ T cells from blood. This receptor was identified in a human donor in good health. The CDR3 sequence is CASTPGGRAYEQYF. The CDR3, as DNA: TGTGCCAGCACCCCTGGCGGGAGAGCATACGAGCAGTACTTC.